What follows are 5 T cell receptor beta chains derived from one specimen sequenced in a study of blood T cell repertoires in COVID-19 (dated by TCRdb to about 2020). Library method: the immunoSEQ multiplex PCR assay. TCRdb mirrors the immuneACCESS table, restricted to in-frame sequences. Some clones are absent from its copies; in checked studies, under half trace to an unresolved V gene, and the reason for the others is unknown. In all, the sample holds under 200,000 clones, and roughly 81% of those were seen once. Less than 3% of the sample is held by the ten biggest clonotypes. Sequencing was performed on peripheral blood. These receptors originate from an elderly woman with COVID-19, enrolled during active disease.

The chain uses TRBV6-5 and TRBJ2-5; 7 bases align to TRBD2. Germline CDR1 reads MNHEY; CDR2 reads SVGAGI. CDR3 size: 13 residues. The V segment lost 10 bases and the J segment 5 bases; nucleotides outside the gene matches: 10. This chain's CDR3 is CATYGEGTETQYF. CDR3 sequence (DNA): TGTGCCACCTACGGGGAGGGTACGGAGACCCAGTACTTC.

V is TRBV6-5 and J is TRBJ1-2; D might be TRBD1 (6 bases). V was pared by 2 bases and J by 4 bases, with 14 bases between. Germline lookup yields CDR1 MNHEY and CDR2 SVGAGI. The CDR3 runs to 15 residues. This CDR3 is CASSYHITGPYGYTF. Here the CDR3 DNA reads TGTGCCAGCAGTTACCACATCACAGGGCCCTATGGCTACACCTTC.

V gene TRBV11-3 combines with J gene TRBJ2-1; 7 nucleotides line up with TRBD2. Germline trimming cut 0 bases from V and 0 bases from J; bases unmatched to any gene: 17. Germline CDR1 reads SGHNT; CDR2 reads YENEEA. This CDR3 region has 21 residues. The CDR3 sequence is CASSLDPRREKSIGSYNEQFF. CDR3 nucleotide sequence: TGTGCCAGCAGCTTAGATCCCCGGCGGGAGAAATCCATTGGCTCCTACAATGAGCAGTTCTTC. The full variable domain, rest sourced from reference TRBV11-3 and TRBJ2-1, is EAGVVQSPRYKIIEKKQPVAFWCNPISGHNTLYWYLQNLGQGPELLIRYENEEAVDDSQLPKDRFSAERLKGVDSTLKIQPAELGDSAVYLCASSLDPRREKSIGSYNEQFFGPGTRLTVL.

The CDR3 region has the DNA TGCGCCAGCAGCCAAGATCCCTCCAGTTACACTGAAGCTTTCTTT. Its protein product is CASSQDPSSYTEAFF. The rearrangement joins TRBV4-1 to TRBJ1-1; D remains unclear. Trimming removed 0 bases at V and 3 bases at J, with 11 bases between. CDR3 size: 15 residues. From germline, CDR1 is MGHRA and CDR2 YSYEKL.

J is TRBJ2-5 and V is TRBV7-2; maybe TRBD2 (5 bases). The CDR3 is 14 residues long. The germline V gene encodes CDR1 SGHTA and CDR2 FQGNSA. The V and J ends lost 6 bases and 2 bases respectively, with 13 bases between them. The CDR3, as DNA: TGTGCCAGCAGGGTTGGACTGGTACAAGAGACCCAGTACTTC. This encodes CASRVGLVQETQYF.